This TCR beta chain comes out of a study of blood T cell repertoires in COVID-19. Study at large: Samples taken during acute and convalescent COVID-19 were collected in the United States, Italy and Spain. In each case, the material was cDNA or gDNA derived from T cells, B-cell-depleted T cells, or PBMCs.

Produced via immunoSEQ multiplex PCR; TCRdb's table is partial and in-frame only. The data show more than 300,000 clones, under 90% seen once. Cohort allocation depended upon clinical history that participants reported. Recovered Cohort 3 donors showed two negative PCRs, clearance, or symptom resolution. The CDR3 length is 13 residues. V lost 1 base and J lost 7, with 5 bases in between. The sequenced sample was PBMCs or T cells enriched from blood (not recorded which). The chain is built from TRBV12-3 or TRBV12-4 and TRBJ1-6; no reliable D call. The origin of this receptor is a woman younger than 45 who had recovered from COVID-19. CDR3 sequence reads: CASSLEQNSPLHF. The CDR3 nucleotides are TGTGCCAGCAGTTTAGAACAGAATTCACCCCTCCACTTT.